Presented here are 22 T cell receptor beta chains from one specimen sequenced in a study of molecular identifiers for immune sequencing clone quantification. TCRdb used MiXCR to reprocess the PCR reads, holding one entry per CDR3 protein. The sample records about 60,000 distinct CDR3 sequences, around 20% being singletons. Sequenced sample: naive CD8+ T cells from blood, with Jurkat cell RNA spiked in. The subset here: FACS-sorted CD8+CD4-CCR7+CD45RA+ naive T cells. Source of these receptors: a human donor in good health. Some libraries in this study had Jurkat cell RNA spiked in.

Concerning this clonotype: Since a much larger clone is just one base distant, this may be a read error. The CDR3 loop reads CASQRSWALEKLFF. CDR3 DNA sequence: TGTGCCAGCCAGCGGTCGTGGGCCTTGGAAAAACTGTTTTTT. This rearrangement joins TRBV19 to TRBJ1-4; D ambiguous. Trimming took 9 bases from V and 8 from J, leaving 19 bases between them. The V gene's germline CDR1 is LNHDA and CDR2 SQIVND (reference sequence). This CDR3 region has 14 residues.

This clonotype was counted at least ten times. The CDR3, as DNA: TGTGCCAGCAGCACATGGACGAGCTCTGGAAACACCATATATTTT. Translating it yields CASSTWTSSGNTIYF. The chain uses TRBV7-2 and TRBJ1-3; D remains unclear. The V gene lost 5 bases and the J gene lost 0 bases, with 11 bases spanning the gap. The CDR3 is 15 amino acids. CDR1 and CDR2 from the germline V gene are SGHTA and FQGNSA.

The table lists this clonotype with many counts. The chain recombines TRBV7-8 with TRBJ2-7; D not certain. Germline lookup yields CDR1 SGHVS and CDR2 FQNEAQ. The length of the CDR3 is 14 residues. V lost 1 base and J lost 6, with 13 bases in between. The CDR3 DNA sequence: TGTGCCAGCAGCTTAGAGGCCAGATGGCCCGAGCAGTACTTC. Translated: CASSLEARWPEQYF.

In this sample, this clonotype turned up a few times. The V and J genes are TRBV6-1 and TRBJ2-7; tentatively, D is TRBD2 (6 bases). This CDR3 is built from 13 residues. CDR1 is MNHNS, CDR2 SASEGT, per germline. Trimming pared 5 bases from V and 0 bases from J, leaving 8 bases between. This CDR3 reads CASSTDYSYEQYF. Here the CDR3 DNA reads TGTGCCAGCAGTACGGACTACTCCTACGAGCAGTACTTC.

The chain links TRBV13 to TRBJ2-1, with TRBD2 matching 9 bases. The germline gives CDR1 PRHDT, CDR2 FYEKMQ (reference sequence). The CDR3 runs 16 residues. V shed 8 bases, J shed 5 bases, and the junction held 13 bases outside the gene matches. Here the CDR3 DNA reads TGTGCCAGCTCCGCGGGAGGGCCGGGTTTCAACAATGAGCAGTTCTTC. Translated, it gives CASSAGGPGFNNEQFF.

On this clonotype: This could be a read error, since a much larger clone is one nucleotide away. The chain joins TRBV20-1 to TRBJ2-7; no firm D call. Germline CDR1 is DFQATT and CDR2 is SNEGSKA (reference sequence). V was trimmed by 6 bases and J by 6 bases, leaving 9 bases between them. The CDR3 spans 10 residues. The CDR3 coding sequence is TGCAGTGCACAGCACTTCGAGCAGTACTTC. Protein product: CSAQHFEQYF.

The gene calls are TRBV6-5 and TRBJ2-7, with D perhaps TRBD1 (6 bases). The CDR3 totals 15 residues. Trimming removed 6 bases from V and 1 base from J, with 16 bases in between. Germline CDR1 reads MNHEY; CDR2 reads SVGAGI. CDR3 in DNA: TGTGCCAGCAGCATCTTTCCCGGGACATCCTACGAGCAGTACTTC. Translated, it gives CASSIFPGTSYEQYF.

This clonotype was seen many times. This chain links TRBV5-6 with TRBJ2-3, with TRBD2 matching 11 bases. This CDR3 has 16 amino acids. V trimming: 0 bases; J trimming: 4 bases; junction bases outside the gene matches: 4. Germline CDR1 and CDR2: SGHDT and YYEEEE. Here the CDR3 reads CASSLGASGRSDTQYF. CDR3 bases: TGTGCCAGCAGCTTGGGGGCTAGCGGGAGGTCAGATACGCAGTATTTT.

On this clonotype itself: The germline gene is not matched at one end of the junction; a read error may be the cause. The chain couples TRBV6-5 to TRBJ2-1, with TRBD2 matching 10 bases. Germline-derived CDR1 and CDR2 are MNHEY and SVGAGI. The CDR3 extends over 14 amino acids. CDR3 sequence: CATKLHLAGGIPLF. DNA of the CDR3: TGTGCCACCAAACTCCACTTAGCGGGAGGTATACCTCTCTTC.

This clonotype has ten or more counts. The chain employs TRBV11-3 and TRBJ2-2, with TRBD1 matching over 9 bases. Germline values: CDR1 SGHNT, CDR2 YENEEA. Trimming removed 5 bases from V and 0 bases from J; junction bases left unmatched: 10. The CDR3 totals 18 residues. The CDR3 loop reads CASSGTGSSRANTGELFF. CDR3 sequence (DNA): TGTGCCAGCAGCGGGACAGGGTCTTCGCGGGCGAACACCGGGGAGCTGTTTTTT.

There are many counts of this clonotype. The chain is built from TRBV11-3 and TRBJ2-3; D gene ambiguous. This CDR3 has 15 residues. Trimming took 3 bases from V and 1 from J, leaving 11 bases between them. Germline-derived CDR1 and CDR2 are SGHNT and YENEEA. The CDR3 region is CASSFQIDGTDTQYF. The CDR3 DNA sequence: TGTGCCAGCAGCTTTCAGATCGATGGCACAGATACGCAGTATTTT.

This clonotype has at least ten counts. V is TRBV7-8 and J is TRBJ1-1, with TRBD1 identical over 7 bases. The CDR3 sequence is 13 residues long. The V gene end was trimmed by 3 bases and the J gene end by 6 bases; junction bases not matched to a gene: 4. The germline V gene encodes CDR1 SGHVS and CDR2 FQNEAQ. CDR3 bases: TGTGCCAGCAGCTTTGATACAGGGGCTGAAGCTTTCTTT. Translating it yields CASSFDTGAEAFF.

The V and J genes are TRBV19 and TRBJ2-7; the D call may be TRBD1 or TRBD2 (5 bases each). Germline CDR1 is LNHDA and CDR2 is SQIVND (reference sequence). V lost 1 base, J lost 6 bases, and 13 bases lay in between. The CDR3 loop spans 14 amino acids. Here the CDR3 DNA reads TGTGCCAGTAGTATAGCCCCGGGGACCTGCGAGCAGTACTTC. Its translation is CASSIAPGTCEQYF.

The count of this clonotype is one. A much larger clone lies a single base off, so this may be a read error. The CDR3 is CSVDGFWRRSSYNEQFF. The CDR3 nucleotides read TGCAGCGTTGATGGTTTCTGGCGAAGGAGCTCCTACAATGAGCAGTTCTTC. The chain is built from TRBV29-1 and TRBJ2-1; D is undetermined. Per the germline V gene, CDR1 is SQVTM and CDR2 is ANQGSEA. This CDR3 spans 17 amino acids. Between the trimmed V and J ends, which lost 3 bases and 0 bases, there was a span of 18 bases.

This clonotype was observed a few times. CDR3 amino acids: CASTRTGDNEQFF. In nucleotides, the CDR3 is TGTGCCAGCACCCGGACAGGGGATAATGAGCAGTTCTTC. The rearrangement uses TRBV11-2 and TRBJ2-1, with 9 bases lining up with TRBD1. CDR3 length equals 13 residues. In germline, CDR1 is SGHAT, CDR2 FQNNGV. Losses at the gene ends were 7 bases for V and 7 bases for J; bases not matched to a gene: 5.

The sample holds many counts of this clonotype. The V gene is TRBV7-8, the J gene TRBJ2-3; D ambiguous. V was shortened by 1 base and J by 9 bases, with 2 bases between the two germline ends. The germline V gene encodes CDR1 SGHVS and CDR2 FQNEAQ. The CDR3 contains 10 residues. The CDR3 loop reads CASSLETQYF. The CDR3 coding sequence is TGTGCCAGCAGCTTAGAAACGCAGTATTTT. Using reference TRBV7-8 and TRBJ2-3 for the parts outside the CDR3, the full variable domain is GAGVSQSPRYKVAKRGQDVALRCDPISGHVSLFWYQQALGQGPEFLTYFQNEAQLDKSGLPSDRFFAERPEGSVSTLKIQRTQQEDSAVYLCASSLETQYFGPGTRLTVL.

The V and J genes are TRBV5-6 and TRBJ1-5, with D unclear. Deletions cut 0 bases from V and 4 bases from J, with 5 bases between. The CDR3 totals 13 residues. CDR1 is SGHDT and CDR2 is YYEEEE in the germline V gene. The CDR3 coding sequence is TGTGCCAGCAGCTTGGCAGAGAATCAGCCCCAGCATTTT. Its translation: CASSLAENQPQHF.

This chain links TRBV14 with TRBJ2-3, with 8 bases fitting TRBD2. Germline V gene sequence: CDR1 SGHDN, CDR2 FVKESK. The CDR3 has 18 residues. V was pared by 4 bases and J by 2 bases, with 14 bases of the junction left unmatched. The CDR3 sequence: CASSRVFEAGVHTDTQYF. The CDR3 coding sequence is TGTGCCAGCAGCCGAGTGTTCGAAGCGGGAGTCCACACAGATACGCAGTATTTT.

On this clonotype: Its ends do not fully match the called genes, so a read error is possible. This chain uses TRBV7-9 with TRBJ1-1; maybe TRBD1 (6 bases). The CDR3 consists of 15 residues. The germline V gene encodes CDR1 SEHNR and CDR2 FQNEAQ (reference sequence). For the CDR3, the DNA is TGTGCCAGCAGCCTCAGCAGAGGGGGGAACACTGGAGCTTTCTTT. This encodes CASSLSRGGNTGAFF. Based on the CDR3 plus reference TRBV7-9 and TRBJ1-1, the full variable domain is DTGVSQNPRHKITKRGQNVTFRCDPISEHNRLYWYRQTLGQGPEFLTYFQNEAQLEKSRLLSDRFSAERPKGSFSTLEIQRTEQGDSAMYLCASSLSRGGNTGAFFGQGTRLTVV.

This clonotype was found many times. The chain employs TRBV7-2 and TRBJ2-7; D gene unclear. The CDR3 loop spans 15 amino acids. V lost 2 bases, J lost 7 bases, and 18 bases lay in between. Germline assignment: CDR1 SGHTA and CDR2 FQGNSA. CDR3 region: CASSLIRVENLEQYF. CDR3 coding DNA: TGTGCCAGCAGCTTAATTAGGGTAGAAAATTTGGAGCAGTACTTC. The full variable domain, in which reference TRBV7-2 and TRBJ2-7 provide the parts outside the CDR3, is GAGVSQSPSNKVTEKGKDVELRCDPISGHTALYWYRQSLGQGLEFLIYFQGNSAPDKSGLPSDRFSAERTGGSVSTLTIQRTQQEDSAVYLCASSLIRVENLEQYFGPGTRLTVT.

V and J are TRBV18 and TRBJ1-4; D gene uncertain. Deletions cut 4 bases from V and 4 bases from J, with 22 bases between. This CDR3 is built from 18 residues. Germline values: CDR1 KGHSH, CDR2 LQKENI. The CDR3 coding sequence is TGTGCCAGCTCACTACACCGAACCTTTACTGCGATTAATGAAAAACTGTTTTTT. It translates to CASSLHRTFTAINEKLFF.

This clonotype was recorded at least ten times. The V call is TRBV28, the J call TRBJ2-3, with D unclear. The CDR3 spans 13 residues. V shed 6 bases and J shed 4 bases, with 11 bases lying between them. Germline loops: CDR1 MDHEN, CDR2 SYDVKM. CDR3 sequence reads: CASSRPHPDTQYF. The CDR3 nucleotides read TGTGCCAGCAGCCGCCCCCATCCAGATACGCAGTATTTT.